The 25 T cell receptor beta chains below come from one sample, sequenced in a study of identical twins. In TCRdb, the 5' RACE reads were re-called with MiXCR into one record per CDR3 protein. This table has around 490,000 distinct CDR3 sequences, over 12% appearing once. The same data also went into a second study, on yellow fever vaccine responses in identical twins.

The sample was CD4+ T cells sorted from blood. These receptors came from a woman aged 18-30 years in good health.

This clonotype was counted a few times. The V and J genes are TRBV29-1 and TRBJ2-3; possible D gene TRBD2, 5 bases. The CDR3 sequence is 18 residues long. The germline CDR1 and CDR2 sequences are SQVTM and ANQGSEA. Trimming removed 4 bases at V and 0 bases at J, with 23 bases between. CDR3 DNA sequence: TGCAGCGTTGTAGTCGTACAGAAGGTGGGAGCTAGCACAGATACGCAGTATTTT. Translation gives CSVVVVQKVGASTDTQYF.

This chain joins TRBV20-1 and TRBJ2-7; D not certain. This CDR3 is 14 amino acids long. Germline CDR1 reads DFQATT; CDR2 reads SNEGSKA (reference sequence). Deletions cut 0 bases from V and 2 bases from J, with 11 bases between. Here the CDR3 DNA reads TGCAGTGCTAGAGATAGCAGGCGACCCTACGAGCAGTACGTC. Its protein product is CSARDSRRPYEQYV.

The chain carries TRBV21-1 and TRBJ2-3; the DNA was not used to check the table's D call, TRBD1. TRBV21-1 is a recognized pseudogene. There are 17 residues in the CDR3. CDR3 sequence reads: CASSKEGRVESTDTQYF. CDR3 nucleotide sequence: TGTGCCAGCAGCAAAGAGGGAAGGGTAGAGAGCACAGATACGCAGTATTTT.

This clonotype was detected only a few times. The V and J genes are TRBV5-1 and TRBJ2-6, with D possibly being TRBD1 (5 bases). The CDR3 loop spans 17 amino acids. The germline gives CDR1 SGHRS, CDR2 YFSETQ. Trimming pared 2 bases from V and 0 bases from J, leaving 12 bases between. CDR3 amino acids: CASSFSGSNSGANVLTF. The CDR3 nucleotides read TGCGCCAGCAGCTTTTCAGGGTCCAACTCTGGGGCCAACGTCCTGACTTTC.

This clonotype was seen only a few times. The chain employs TRBV5-1 and TRBJ2-1; D is undetermined. The V end lost 6 bases, the J end lost 9 bases, and 10 bases lay between the germline ends. This CDR3 region has 11 residues. The germline V gene encodes CDR1 SGHRS and CDR2 YFSETQ. The CDR3 DNA follows: TGCGCCAGCATCGGGTACGGTGAGCAGTTCTTC. This translates into CASIGYGEQFF.

The V gene is TRBV27, the J gene TRBJ2-1, with D perhaps given as TRBD1 or TRBD2 (5 bases each). Germline assignment: CDR1 MNHEY and CDR2 SMNVEV (reference sequence). CDR3 size: 14 residues. V was pared by 2 bases and J by 10 bases, with 15 bases between. CDR3 coding DNA: TGTGCCAGCAGTTTAGGGAAGAGGGGTCTGGAGCAGTTCTTC. Amino acid sequence: CASSLGKRGLEQFF.

About this clonotype itself: The junction departs from germline at one end; a sequencing error may be responsible. This chain connects TRBV2 to TRBJ2-5; weak D call: TRBD1 (5 bases). CDR1 and CDR2 from the germline V gene are SNHLY and FYNNEI. The CDR3 runs to 13 residues. The CDR3 loop is CASSPQVEETQYF. The CDR3 DNA reads TGTGCCAGCAGTCCACAGGTGGAAGAGACTCAGTACTTC.

The rearrangement joins TRBV2 to TRBJ2-1, with 7 nucleotides matching TRBD2. Trimming took 7 bases from V and 4 from J; bases not matched to a gene: 10. CDR1 is SNHLY and CDR2 is FYNNEI in the germline V gene. The CDR3 loop spans 15 amino acids. CDR3 in DNA: TGTGCCAGCACCAAAGAAGCGGGACCATACAATGAGCAGTTCTTC. Translated, it gives CASTKEAGPYNEQFF.

The chain links TRBV7-2 to TRBJ2-3; D call uncertain. Trimming took off 5 bases at V and 2 bases at J, with 14 bases between the two ends. This CDR3 spans 15 amino acids. Germline CDR1 reads SGHTA; CDR2 reads FQGNSA. This CDR3 reads CASSPRITYTDTQYF. The CDR3 nucleotides read TGTGCCAGCAGCCCCAGAATAACTTACACAGATACGCAGTATTTT.

This clonotype was seen a few times. The chain is built from TRBV5-1 and TRBJ2-4; D gene ambiguous. V was trimmed by 1 base and J by 5 bases, leaving 10 bases between them. The germline V gene has CDR1 SGHRS and CDR2 YFSETQ. The CDR3 sequence is 14 residues long. The CDR3 spells CASSLSVAENIQYF. CDR3 nucleotide sequence: TGCGCCAGCAGCTTGTCGGTGGCGGAAAACATTCAGTACTTC.

This clonotype showed up just a few times. This chain links TRBV4-1 with TRBJ1-5; unclear D gene. In germline, CDR1 is MGHRA, CDR2 YSYEKL. CDR3 length: 12 residues. Between the trimmed V and J ends, which lost 1 base and 8 bases, there was a span of 6 bases. The CDR3 sequence is CASSQVGEPQHF. The CDR3 nucleotides are TGCGCCAGCAGCCAAGTAGGTGAGCCCCAGCATTTT.

The rearrangement joins TRBV5-1 to TRBJ2-3, with 12 nucleotides matching TRBD1. Germline CDR1 SGHRS, CDR2 YFSETQ. This CDR3 contains 15 residues. Unmatched junction bases numbered 3, after V lost 3 bases and J lost 4 bases. The CDR3, as DNA: TGCGCCAGCAGCTGGGGACAGGGGGCGGCAGATACGCAGTATTTT. This encodes CASSWGQGAADTQYF.

This clonotype was detected a few times. This chain links TRBV2 with TRBJ2-3; 8 bases match TRBD1. Germline V gene lookup returns CDR1 SNHLY and CDR2 FYNNEI. J lost 1 base, V lost 8 bases, and 5 bases had no gene match. The CDR3 has 14 amino acids. DNA for the CDR3: TGTGCCAGCGGAGGACAGGGAGGCACAGATACGCAGTATTTT. As protein: CASGGQGGTDTQYF.

This chain connects TRBV29-1 to TRBJ2-3, with D possibly matching TRBD2 (6 bases). V lost 2 bases and J 1 base, leaving 7 bases between the germline ends. The germline V gene has CDR1 SQVTM and CDR2 ANQGSEA. The CDR3 length is 13 residues. The CDR3 here is CSVERLGTDTQYF. The CDR3 DNA is TGCAGCGTTGAAAGACTAGGCACAGATACGCAGTATTTT.

This clonotype has only a few counts. The CDR3 coding sequence is TGCAGTGCTAGACCCCCGCGACTGAACCAAGAGACCCAGTACTTC. Translated, it gives CSARPPRLNQETQYF. The chain carries TRBV20-1 and TRBJ2-5; D gene ambiguous. With 2 bases removed from V and 0 bases from J, the gap between germline ends came to 13 bases. This CDR3 contains 15 residues. Per germline, CDR1 DFQATT and CDR2 SNEGSKA (reference sequence).

This clonotype was detected only a few times. The chain carries TRBV10-3 and TRBJ2-3; 8 nucleotides align to TRBD2. J gave up 2 bases and V 1 base, and 2 bases lay outside the gene matches. This CDR3 has 15 residues. Germline V lookup: CDR1 ENHRY, CDR2 SYGVKD. The CDR3 loop reads CAISEFSGNTDTQYF. Written as DNA, the CDR3 is TGTGCCATCAGTGAGTTTAGCGGGAACACAGATACGCAGTATTTT.

The rearrangement joins TRBV7-6 to TRBJ2-3; 8 bases are a match to TRBD2. Germline V gene data show CDR1 as SGHVS and CDR2 as FNYEAQ. This CDR3 has 18 residues. V was pared by 0 bases and J by 1 base, with 9 bases of the junction left unmatched. CDR3 DNA sequence: TGTGCCAGCAGCTTAGCCCCGGGACTAGGGGAGGGCACAGATACGCAGTATTTT. The encoded protein is CASSLAPGLGEGTDTQYF.

This chain connects TRBV12-3 or TRBV12-4 to TRBJ1-6; tentative D call: TRBD1 (5 bases). The CDR3 length is 14 residues. Trimming took 6 bases from V and 10 from J, leaving 16 bases between them. Written as DNA, the CDR3 is TGTGCCAGCAGCTCCGGGACCCCACCATCACCCCTCCACTTT. Its protein is CASSSGTPPSPLHF.

This chain joins TRBV10-2 and TRBJ2-7, with TRBD1 matching 7 bases. The CDR3 loop spans 17 amino acids. The V gene end was trimmed by 0 bases and the J gene end by 2 bases; junction bases not matched to a gene: 10. From germline, CDR1 is WSHSY and CDR2 SAAADI. Here the CDR3 DNA reads TGCGCCAGCAGTGAGTCGGGTGGGACAGCCAATGCCTACGAGCAGTACTTC. Translated: CASSESGGTANAYEQYF.

This clonotype came up a few times. This chain uses TRBV7-6 with TRBJ1-2, with D hard to call. CDR3 length: 15 amino acids. Germline-derived CDR1 and CDR2 are SGHVS and FNYEAQ. The V and J ends lost 6 bases and 4 bases respectively, with 18 bases between them. The CDR3 coding sequence is TGTGCCAGCAGTCCCTCAGCCGTGGAAAGCTATGGCTACACCTTC. This gives the protein CASSPSAVESYGYTF.

This clonotype was found a few times. This chain links TRBV7-6 with TRBJ2-1, with 10 bases matching TRBD1. Germline CDR1 SGHVS, CDR2 FNYEAQ. This CDR3 comprises 16 residues. V gave up 6 bases and J gave up 8 bases; unmatched junction bases: 13. This CDR3 is CASRETTGGAFHEQFF. The CDR3 DNA follows: TGTGCCAGCAGGGAAACGACAGGGGGCGCTTTCCATGAGCAGTTCTTC.

This clonotype came up a few times. The chain has TRBV5-1 and TRBJ2-5, with D perhaps given as TRBD1 or TRBD2 (5 bases each). Trimming left V 4 bases short and J 5 bases short, with 12 bases between. This CDR3 is 13 amino acids long. Germline CDR1 reads SGHRS; CDR2 reads YFSETQ. Here the CDR3 DNA reads TGCGCCAGCAGCCGGGACCAGGTGGAGACCCAGTACTTC. It translates to CASSRDQVETQYF.

The V and J genes are TRBV12-5 and TRBJ2-7; TRBD2 matches at 13 bases. Germline CDR1 and CDR2: LGHNT and FRNRAP. V lost 1 base to trimming and J lost 2 bases; unmatched junction nucleotides: 11. The CDR3 spans 19 residues. For the CDR3, the DNA is TGTGCTAGTGGTTTGGCATCATTCCCTGGACTAGCGGGAGCCTACGAGCAGTACTTC. Its protein product is CASGLASFPGLAGAYEQYF.

Only a few counts were recorded for this clonotype. The chain is built from TRBV11-2 and TRBJ2-1; 11 bases are a match to TRBD2. The V gene end was trimmed by 1 base and the J gene end by 6 bases; junction bases not matched to a gene: 14. The CDR3 has 19 residues. Germline V gene lookup returns CDR1 SGHAT and CDR2 FQNNGV. The CDR3 sequence: CASSLGGRLAGYAGNEQFF. CDR3 nucleotide sequence: TGTGCCAGCAGCTTAGGGGGTAGACTAGCGGGATACGCGGGCAATGAGCAGTTCTTC.

This clonotype was detected a few times. J is TRBJ2-1 and V is TRBV12-3 or TRBV12-4, with 7 positions matching TRBD2. CDR3 length: 15 residues. J gave up 6 bases and V 1 base, and 6 bases lay outside the gene matches. CDR3 bases: TGTGCCAGCAGTTTAGAGGGCAGGGAGGGCAATGAGCAGTTCTTC. Translated, it gives CASSLEGREGNEQFF.